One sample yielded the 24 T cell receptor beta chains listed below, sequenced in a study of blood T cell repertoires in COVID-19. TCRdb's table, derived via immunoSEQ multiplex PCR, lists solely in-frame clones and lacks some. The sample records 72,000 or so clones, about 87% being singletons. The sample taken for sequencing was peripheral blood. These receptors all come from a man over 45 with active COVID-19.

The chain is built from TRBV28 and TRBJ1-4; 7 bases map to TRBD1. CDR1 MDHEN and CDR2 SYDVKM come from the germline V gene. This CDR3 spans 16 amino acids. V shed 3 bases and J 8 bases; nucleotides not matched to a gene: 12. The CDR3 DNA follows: TGTGCCAGCAGTTTCGAACAGGGGCTCCCAGGGGAAAAACTGTTTTTT. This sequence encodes CASSFEQGLPGEKLFF.

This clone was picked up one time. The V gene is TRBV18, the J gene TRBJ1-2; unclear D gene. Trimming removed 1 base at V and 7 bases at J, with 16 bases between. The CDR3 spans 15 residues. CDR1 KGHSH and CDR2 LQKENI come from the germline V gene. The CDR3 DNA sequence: TGTGCCAGCTCACCACAAGAAGAGGGTGTAGGTGGCTACACCTTC. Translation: CASSPQEEGVGGYTF. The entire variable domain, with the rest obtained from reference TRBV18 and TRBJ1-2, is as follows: NAGVMQNPRHLVRRRGQEARLRCSPMKGHSHVYWYRQLPEEGLKFMVYLQKENIIDESGMPKERFSAEFPKEGPSILRIQQVVRGDSAAYFCASSPQEEGVGGYTFGSGTRLTVV.

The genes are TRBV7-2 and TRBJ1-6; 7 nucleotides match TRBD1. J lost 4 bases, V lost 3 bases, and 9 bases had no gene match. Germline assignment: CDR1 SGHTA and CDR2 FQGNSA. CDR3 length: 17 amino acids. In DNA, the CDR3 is TGTGCCAGCAGCTTCCGAAGGACAGGAGCGTATAATTCACCCCTCCACTTT. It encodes CASSFRRTGAYNSPLHF.

CDR3 coding DNA: TGTGCCAGCTCACCACCCTCCCCAGGGGGCGAGACTGAAGCTTTCTTT. It specifies CASSPPSPGGETEAFF. The J gene is TRBJ1-1, the V gene TRBV18; 8 bases line up with TRBD1. CDR3 length: 16 residues. V lost 0 bases and J lost 5; bases outside the gene matches: 8. Germline loops: CDR1 KGHSH, CDR2 LQKENI.

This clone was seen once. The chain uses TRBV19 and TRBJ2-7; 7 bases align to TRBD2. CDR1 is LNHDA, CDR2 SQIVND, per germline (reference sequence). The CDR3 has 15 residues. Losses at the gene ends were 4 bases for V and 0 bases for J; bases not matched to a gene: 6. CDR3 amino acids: CASSTSGMSSYEQYF. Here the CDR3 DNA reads TGTGCCAGTAGTACTAGCGGCATGAGCTCCTACGAGCAGTACTTC.

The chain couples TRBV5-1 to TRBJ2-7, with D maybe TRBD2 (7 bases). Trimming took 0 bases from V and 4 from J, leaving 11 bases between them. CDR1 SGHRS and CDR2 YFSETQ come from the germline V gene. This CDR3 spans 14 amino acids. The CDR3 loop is CASSLDREGYEQYF. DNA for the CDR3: TGCGCCAGCAGCTTGGACAGGGAGGGATACGAGCAGTACTTC.

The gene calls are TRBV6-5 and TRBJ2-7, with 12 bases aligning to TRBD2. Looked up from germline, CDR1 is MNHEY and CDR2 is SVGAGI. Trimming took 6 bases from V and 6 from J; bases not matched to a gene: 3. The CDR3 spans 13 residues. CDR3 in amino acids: CASRTSGSTEQYF. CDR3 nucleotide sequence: TGTGCCAGCAGGACTAGCGGGAGTACCGAGCAGTACTTC.

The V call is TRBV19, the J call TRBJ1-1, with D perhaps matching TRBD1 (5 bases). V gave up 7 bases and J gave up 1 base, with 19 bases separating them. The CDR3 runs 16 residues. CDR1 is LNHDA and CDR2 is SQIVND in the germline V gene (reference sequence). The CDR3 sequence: CASMGLRDSENTEAFF. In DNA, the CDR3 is TGTGCCAGTATGGGGCTCCGGGACTCGGAGAACACTGAAGCTTTCTTT. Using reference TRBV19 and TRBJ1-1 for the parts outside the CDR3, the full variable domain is DGGITQSPKYLFRKEGQNVTLSCEQNLNHDAMYWYRQDPGQGLRLIYYSQIVNDFQKGDIAEGYSVSREKKESFPLTVTSAQKNPTAFYLCASMGLRDSENTEAFFGQGTRLTVV.

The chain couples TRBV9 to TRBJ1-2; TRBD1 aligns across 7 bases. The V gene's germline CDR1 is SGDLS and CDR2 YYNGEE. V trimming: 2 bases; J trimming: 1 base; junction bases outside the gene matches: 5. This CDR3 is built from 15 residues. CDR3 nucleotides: TGTGCCAGCAGCGTCCGCGCAGGGGGTAACTATGGCTACACCTTC. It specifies CASSVRAGGNYGYTF.

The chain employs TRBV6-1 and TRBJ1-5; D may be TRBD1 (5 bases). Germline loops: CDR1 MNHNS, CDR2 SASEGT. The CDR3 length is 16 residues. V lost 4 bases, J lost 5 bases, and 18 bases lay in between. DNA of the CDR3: TGTGCCAGCAGTGCTGGGTCCGGGGGGATCGATCAGCCCCAGCATTTT. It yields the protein CASSAGSGGIDQPQHF.

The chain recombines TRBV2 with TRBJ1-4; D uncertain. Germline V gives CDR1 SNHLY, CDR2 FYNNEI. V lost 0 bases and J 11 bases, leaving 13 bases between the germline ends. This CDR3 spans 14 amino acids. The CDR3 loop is CASSEAREEAKLFF. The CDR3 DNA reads TGTGCCAGCAGTGAAGCGCGGGAAGAGGCGAAACTGTTTTTT.

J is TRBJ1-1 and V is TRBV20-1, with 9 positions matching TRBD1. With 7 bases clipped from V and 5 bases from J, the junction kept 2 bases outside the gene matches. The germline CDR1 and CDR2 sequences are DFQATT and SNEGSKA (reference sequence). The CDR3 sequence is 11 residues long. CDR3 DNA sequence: TGCAGTGTAGACAGGGGGACTGAAGCTTTCTTT. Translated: CSVDRGTEAFF.

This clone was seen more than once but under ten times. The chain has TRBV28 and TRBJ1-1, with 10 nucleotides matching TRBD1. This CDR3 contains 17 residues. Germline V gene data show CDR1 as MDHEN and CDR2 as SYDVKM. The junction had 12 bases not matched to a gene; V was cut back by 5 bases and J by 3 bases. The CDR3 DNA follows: TGTGCCAGCAGTCGACAGGGGGCGCGAAAACTTCACACTGAAGCTTTCTTT. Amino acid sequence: CASSRQGARKLHTEAFF.

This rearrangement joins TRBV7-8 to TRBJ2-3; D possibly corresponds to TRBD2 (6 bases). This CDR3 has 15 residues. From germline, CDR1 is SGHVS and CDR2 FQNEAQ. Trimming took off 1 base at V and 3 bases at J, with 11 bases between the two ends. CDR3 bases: TGTGCCAGCAGCTTAGGTTCAGGGAGGACAGATACGCAGTATTTT. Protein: CASSLGSGRTDTQYF.

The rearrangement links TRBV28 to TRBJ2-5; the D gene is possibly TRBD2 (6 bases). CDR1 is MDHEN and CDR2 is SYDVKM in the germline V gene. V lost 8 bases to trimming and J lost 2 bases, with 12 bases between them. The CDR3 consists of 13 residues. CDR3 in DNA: TGTGCCAGCGAGGAGGGGTGGCAAGAGACCCAGTACTTC. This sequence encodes CASEEGWQETQYF.

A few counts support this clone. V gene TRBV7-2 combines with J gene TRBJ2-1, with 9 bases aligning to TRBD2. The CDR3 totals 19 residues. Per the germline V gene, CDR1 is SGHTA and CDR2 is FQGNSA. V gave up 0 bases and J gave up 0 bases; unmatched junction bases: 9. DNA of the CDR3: TGTGCCAGCAGCTTAGCTGGGCTAGCGGGGCCAAGCTCCTACAATGAGCAGTTCTTC. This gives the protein CASSLAGLAGPSSYNEQFF.

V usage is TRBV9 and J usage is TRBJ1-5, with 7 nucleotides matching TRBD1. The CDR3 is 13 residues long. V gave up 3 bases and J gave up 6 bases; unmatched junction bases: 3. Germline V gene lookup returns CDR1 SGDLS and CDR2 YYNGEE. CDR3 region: CASSAWTGQPQHF. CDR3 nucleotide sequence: TGTGCCAGCAGCGCCTGGACAGGTCAGCCCCAGCATTTT.

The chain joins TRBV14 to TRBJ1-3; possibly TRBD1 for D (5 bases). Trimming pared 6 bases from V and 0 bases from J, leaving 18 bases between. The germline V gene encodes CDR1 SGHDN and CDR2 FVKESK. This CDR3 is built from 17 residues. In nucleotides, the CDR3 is TGTGCCAGCAGGACCACAGGTAGATCACCCTCTGGAAACACCATATATTTT. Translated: CASRTTGRSPSGNTIYF.

CDR3 in DNA: TGCAGTGCTAGTGGACTCAAGAGCTCCTACGAGCAGTACTTC. It encodes CSASGLKSSYEQYF. The chain is built from TRBV20-1 and TRBJ2-7; tentatively, D is TRBD2 (5 bases). This CDR3 region has 14 residues. The V end lost 3 bases, the J end lost 0 bases, and 12 bases lay between the germline ends. Germline CDR1 is DFQATT and CDR2 is SNEGSKA (reference sequence).

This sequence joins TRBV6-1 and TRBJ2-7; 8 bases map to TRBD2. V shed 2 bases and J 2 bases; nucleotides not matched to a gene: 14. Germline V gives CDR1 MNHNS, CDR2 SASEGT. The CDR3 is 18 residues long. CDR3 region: CASSERGLAGFPPYEQYF. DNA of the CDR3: TGTGCCAGCAGTGAACGGGGGCTAGCGGGTTTTCCCCCCTACGAGCAGTACTTC.

CDR3 in DNA: TGTGCCAGCAGCCGACTAGAGGCTCTCAACGAGCAGTACTTC. This encodes CASSRLEALNEQYF. The chain couples TRBV28 to TRBJ2-7; maybe TRBD2 (6 bases). CDR1 is MDHEN, CDR2 SYDVKM, per germline. This CDR3 region has 14 residues. Trimming shortened V by 6 bases and J by 5 bases, and 17 bases separated the two germline ends.

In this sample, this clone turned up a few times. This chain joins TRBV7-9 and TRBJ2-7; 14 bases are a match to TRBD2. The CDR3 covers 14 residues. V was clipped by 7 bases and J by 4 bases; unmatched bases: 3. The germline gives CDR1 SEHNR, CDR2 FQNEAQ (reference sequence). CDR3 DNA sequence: TGTGCCAGCACGACTAGCGGGAGGGCGTACGAGCAGTACTTC. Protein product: CASTTSGRAYEQYF.

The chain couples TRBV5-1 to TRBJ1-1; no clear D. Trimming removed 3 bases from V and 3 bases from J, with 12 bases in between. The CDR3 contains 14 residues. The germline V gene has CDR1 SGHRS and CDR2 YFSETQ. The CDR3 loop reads CASSSPEGYTEAFF. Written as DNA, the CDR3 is TGCGCCAGCAGCTCCCCGGAGGGATACACTGAAGCTTTCTTT.

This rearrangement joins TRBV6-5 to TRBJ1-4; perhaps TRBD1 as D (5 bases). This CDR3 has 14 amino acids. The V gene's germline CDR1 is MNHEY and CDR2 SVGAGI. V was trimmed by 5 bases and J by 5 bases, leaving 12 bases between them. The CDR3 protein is CASSRTSANEKLFF. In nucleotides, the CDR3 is TGTGCCAGCAGTAGGACATCAGCAAATGAAAAACTGTTTTTT.